This is a list of T cell receptor beta chains from one sample in a study of CD8 T cells in Susac syndrome. TCRdb used MiXCR to reprocess the immunoSEQ multiplex PCR reads, holding one entry per CDR3 protein. The repertoire holds roughly 150,000 distinct CDR3 sequences, almost 96% seen once, with 0.065% to 0.1% in the top ten. Specimen: CD4+ T cells from PBMCs. These receptors were collected from a human donor with Susac syndrome. CDR3s include the opening cysteine and the closing phenylalanine or tryptophan. The D gene is left open where the match is weak. Clone size appears in some rows only: once, few, many, or a class for an expanded clone.

abundance	v_gene	d_gene	j_gene	CDR3nt	CDR3aa
-	TRBV4-1	-	TRBJ2-5	TGCGCCAGCAGCCTGAGCGGAGCTCGAGAGACCCAGTACTTC	CASSLSGARETQYF
few	TRBV29-1	-	TRBJ2-7	TGCAGCGCCGGGGTCTCCTACGAGCAGTACTTC	CSAGVSYEQYF
-	TRBV2	-	TRBJ2-5	TGTGCCAGCAGTGAATGGGAGTCCCAGTACTTC	CASSEWESQYF
-	TRBV29-1	-	TRBJ1-2	TGCAGCGTGTGGGAGGATGGCTACACCTTC	CSVWEDGYTF
-	TRBV27	TRBD2	TRBJ2-7	TGTGCCAGCAGTCCGGTGGGACTAGCGGGAGGGGTCGAGCAGTACTTC	CASSPVGLAGGVEQYF
-	TRBV5-1	-	TRBJ2-3	TGCGCCAGCAGCTTGACTAGCCCAGGGTCCACAGATACGCAGTATTTT	CASSLTSPGSTDTQYF
-	TRBV9	TRBD1	TRBJ2-5	TGTGCCAGCAGCCCATCCCAGGGGGAAGAGACCCAGTACTTC	CASSPSQGEETQYF
-	TRBV18	-	TRBJ2-6	TGTGCCAGCTCACCTGCCCGGGGAAAAGCTGGGGCCAACGTCCTGACTTTC	CASSPARGKAGANVLTF
-	TRBV7-3	TRBD2	TRBJ2-3	TGTGCCAGCAGCCCCGGACTAGCGGGGATCACAGATACGCAGTATTTT	CASSPGLAGITDTQYF
-	TRBV6-5	TRBD1	TRBJ1-2	TGTGCCAGCAGTTACTCCGGGACAGGGAGCGGCTACACCTTC	CASSYSGTGSGYTF
-	TRBV18	-	TRBJ2-7	TGTGCCAGCTCACCACAAGGTCAGACCTACGAGCAGTACTTC	CASSPQGQTYEQYF
-	TRBV5-6	-	TRBJ2-7	TGTGCCAGCAGCTTGGGGGGCCTGAGGGACTACGAGCAGTACTTC	CASSLGGLRDYEQYF
-	TRBV7-3	-	TRBJ2-2	TGTGCCAGCAGCCCCGGGACGGCCGGGGAGCTGTTTTTT	CASSPGTAGELFF
-	TRBV12-5	-	TRBJ1-2	TGTGCTAGTGGCCTGGCCCCCGGCTACACCTTC	CASGLAPGYTF
-	TRBV20-1	-	TRBJ1-3	TGCAGTGCTAGAGAGGGGACGGGTGGAAACACCATATATTTT	CSAREGTGGNTIYF
-	TRBV5-1	TRBD1	TRBJ2-6	TGCGCCAGTAATCTGGGACAGACCTCTGGGGCCAACGTCCTGACTTTC	CASNLGQTSGANVLTF
-	TRBV29-1	-	TRBJ2-2	TGCAGCGTTGAAGAACCAGGGGTTGTGACCGGGGAGCTGTTTTTT	CSVEEPGVVTGELFF
-	TRBV15	-	TRBJ1-6	TGTGCCACCTATGGACAGTCCTATAATTCACCCCTCCACTTT	CATYGQSYNSPLHF
-	TRBV13	-	TRBJ1-2	TGTGCCAGCAGCTTATCTACTAACTATGGCTACACCTTC	CASSLSTNYGYTF
-	TRBV5-1	-	TRBJ2-1	TGCGCCAGCAGCTGGGGGCCGACTGGGACCAAAAATGAGCAGTTCTTC	CASSWGPTGTKNEQFF
few	TRBV20-1	-	TRBJ1-3	TGCAGTGCTAGTCGGTCGGGAAACACCATATATTTT	CSASRSGNTIYF
-	TRBV2	-	TRBJ1-6	TGTGCCAGCACCAATTTGGGCTCCTATAATTCACCCCTCCACTTT	CASTNLGSYNSPLHF
-	TRBV5-6	TRBD2	TRBJ2-3	TGTGCCAGCAGCTTGACGGGGGGGTGGGAGGAGGAACACACAGATACGCAGTATTTT	CASSLTGGWEEEHTDTQYF
once	TRBV3-1	-	TRBJ2-3	TGTGCCAGCAGCCAAGGACCTACGGGAGTTACGCAGTATTTT	CASSQGPTGVTQYF
-	TRBV7-9	-	TRBJ1-2	TGTGCCAGCAGCTCCAGGGACCCAGCTAACTATGGCTACACCTTC	CASSSRDPANYGYTF
-	TRBV14	-	TRBJ1-3	TGTGCCAGCAGCCGGAGCTCTGGAAACACCATATATTTT	CASSRSSGNTIYF
-	TRBV6-1	-	TRBJ1-3	TGTGCCAGCAGTGCGCGGGGCTCTGGAAACACCATATATTTT	CASSARGSGNTIYF
once	TRBV28	-	TRBJ2-3	TGTGCCAGCAGTCCTGGGAAAGATACGCAGTATTTT	CASSPGKDTQYF
-	TRBV9	TRBD1	TRBJ2-3	TGTGCCAGCGGACCGGGACAGAGCACAGATACGCAGTATTTT	CASGPGQSTDTQYF
-	TRBV28	-	TRBJ1-2	TGTGCCAGCAGTTCCAGGCGCAGCCACTATGGCTACACCTTC	CASSSRRSHYGYTF
-	TRBV20-1	TRBD2	TRBJ2-7	TGCAGTGCTAGGAGTTCTAGCGGGGGTTACGAGCAGTACTTC	CSARSSSGGYEQYF